The TCR beta chain described here comes from a study of blood T cell repertoires in COVID-19. Study background: COVID-19 samples from acute and convalescent phases originated in the United States, Italy and Spain. From T cells, B-cell-depleted T cells, or PBMCs came the material, which was cDNA or gDNA.

This clone was recorded only once. Patients in Seattle were enrolled during active infection, then followed longitudinally. Authors' processing steps: How many nucleated cells were present was estimated from reference gene primer amplification. Using immunoSEQ multiplex PCR, the repertoire was profiled, and TCRdb retains in-frame clones only, with some absent. The V and J calls and clone size come from that table; D and trimming were worked out from the DNA. The sample yields about 99,000 clones, almost 90% seen once. The TCR sequence derives from a man aged 45-60 years with COVID-19, enrolled during active disease. The sample consisted of peripheral blood.

The DNA of the CDR3 is TGTGCCTGGAGGGCCACCGGGGAGCTGTTTTTT. Protein sequence: CAWRATGELFF. V is TRBV30 and J is TRBJ2-2; D unresolved. V was cut by 3 bases and J by 4 bases, with 3 bases left in between. Per the germline V gene, CDR1 is GTSNPN and CDR2 is SVGIG (reference sequence). The CDR3 consists of 11 residues.